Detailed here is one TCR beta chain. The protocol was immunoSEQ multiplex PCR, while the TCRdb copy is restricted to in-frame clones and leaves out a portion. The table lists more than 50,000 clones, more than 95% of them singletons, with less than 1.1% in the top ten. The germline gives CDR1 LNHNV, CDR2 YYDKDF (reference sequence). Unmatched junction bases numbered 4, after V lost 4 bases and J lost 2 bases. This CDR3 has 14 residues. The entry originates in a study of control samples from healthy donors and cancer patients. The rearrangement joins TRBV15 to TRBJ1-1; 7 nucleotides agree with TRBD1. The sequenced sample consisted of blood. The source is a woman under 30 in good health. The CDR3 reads CATSMDRQNTEAFF. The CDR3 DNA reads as TGTGCCACCAGCATGGACAGGCAAAACACTGAAGCTTTCTTT.